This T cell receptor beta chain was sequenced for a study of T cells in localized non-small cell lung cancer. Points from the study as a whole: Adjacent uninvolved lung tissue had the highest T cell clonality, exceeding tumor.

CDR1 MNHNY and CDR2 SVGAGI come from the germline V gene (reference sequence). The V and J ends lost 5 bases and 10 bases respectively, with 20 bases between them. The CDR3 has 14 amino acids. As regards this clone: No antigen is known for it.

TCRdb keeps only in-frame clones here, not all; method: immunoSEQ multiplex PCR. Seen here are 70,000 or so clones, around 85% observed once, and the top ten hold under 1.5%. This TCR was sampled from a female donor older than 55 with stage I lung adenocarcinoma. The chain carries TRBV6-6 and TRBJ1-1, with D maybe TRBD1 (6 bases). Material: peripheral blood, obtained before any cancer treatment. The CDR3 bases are TGTGCCAGCAGTCGCCGGGGACATCACGGAGGAGCTTTCTTT. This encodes CASSRRGHHGGAFF.